The entry that follows covers one T cell receptor (beta chain) sequence. The data derive from a study of T cell clones after liver transplantation. The length of the CDR3 is 12 residues. Looked up from germline, CDR1 is LNHDA and CDR2 is SQIVND (reference sequence). The germline V and J ends were trimmed by 9 bases and 8 bases, with 16 bases remaining between them. The method was immunoSEQ multiplex PCR; TCRdb's version includes in-frame clones alone and lacks a portion of them. The profile shows under 150,000 clones, approximately 90% of them singletons. V is TRBV19 and J is TRBJ1-2, with no clear D. This clonotype originated in a human patient who received a liver transplant. Part of the T cells may come from the graft donor. This specimen consisted of CD4+ T cells from blood, obtained 12 months after liver transplant. The CDR3 here is CASSDLPRGYTF. The CDR3 nucleotides read TGTGCCAGCAGCGATCTCCCGCGCGGCTACACCTTC.